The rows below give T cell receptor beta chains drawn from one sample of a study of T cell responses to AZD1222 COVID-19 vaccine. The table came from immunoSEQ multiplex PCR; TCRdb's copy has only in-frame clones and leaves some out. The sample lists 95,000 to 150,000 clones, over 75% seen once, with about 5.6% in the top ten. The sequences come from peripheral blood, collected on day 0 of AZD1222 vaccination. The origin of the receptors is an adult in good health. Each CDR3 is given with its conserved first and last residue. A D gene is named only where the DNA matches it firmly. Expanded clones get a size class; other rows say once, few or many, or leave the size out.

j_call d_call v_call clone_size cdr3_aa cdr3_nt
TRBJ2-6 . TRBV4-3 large CASSQDRGTGANVLTF TGCGCCAGCAGCCAAGACCGGGGTACTGGGGCCAACGTCCTGACTTTC
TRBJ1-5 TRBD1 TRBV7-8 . CASSLGGQGEGQPQHF TGTGCCAGCAGCCTGGGGGGGCAGGGGGAGGGTCAGCCCCAGCATTTT
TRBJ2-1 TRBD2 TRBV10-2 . CASSLSSGRGEQFF TGCGCCAGCAGTCTTTCTAGCGGGAGAGGTGAGCAGTTCTTC
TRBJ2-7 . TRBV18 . CASSPPGAYEQYF TGTGCCAGCTCACCACCCGGGGCCTACGAGCAGTACTTC
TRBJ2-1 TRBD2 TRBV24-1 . CATSDFGRAGNNEQFF TGTGCCACCAGTGATTTCGGGAGGGCGGGAAACAATGAGCAGTTCTTC
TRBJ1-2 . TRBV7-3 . CASSLSPGGYGYTF TGTGCCAGCAGCTTAAGCCCGGGAGGGTATGGCTACACCTTC
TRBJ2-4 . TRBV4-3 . CASSQGAKNIQYF TGCGCCAGCAGTCAGGGTGCCAAAAACATTCAGTACTTC
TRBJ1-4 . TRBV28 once CASSRTVKEKLFF TGTGCCAGCAGTCGGACAGTAAAGGAAAAACTGTTTTTT
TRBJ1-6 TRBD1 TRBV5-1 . CASSLRTGGNSPLHF TGCGCCAGCAGCTTGAGGACAGGTGGTAATTCACCCCTCCACTTT
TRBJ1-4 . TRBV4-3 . CASSQDKLPRGEKLFF TGCGCCAGCAGCCAAGATAAGCTTCCCCGTGGCGAAAAACTGTTTTTT
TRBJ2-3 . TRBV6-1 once CASSEGGRGTQYF TGTGCCAGCAGTGAAGGTGGCAGGGGCACGCAGTATTTT
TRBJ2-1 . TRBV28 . CASSPIQYNEQFF TGTGCCAGCAGTCCCATCCAGTACAATGAGCAGTTCTTC
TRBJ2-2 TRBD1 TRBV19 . CASSIRDRASGELFF TGTGCCAGTTCGATCCGGGACAGGGCTTCCGGGGAGCTGTTTTTT
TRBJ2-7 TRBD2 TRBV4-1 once CASSQSGLAATYEQYF TGCGCCAGCAGCCAGTCGGGACTAGCGGCAACCTACGAGCAGTACTTC
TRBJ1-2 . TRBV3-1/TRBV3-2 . CASSQFGIGASGYTF TGTGCCAGCAGCCAATTCGGTATCGGCGCTTCGGGCTACACCTTC
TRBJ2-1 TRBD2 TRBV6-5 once CASSYEREGHEQFF TGTGCCAGCAGTTACGAGCGGGAGGGCCACGAGCAGTTCTTC
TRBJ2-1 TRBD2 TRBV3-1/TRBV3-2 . CASSQTSGGGNEQFF TGTGCCAGCAGCCAAACAAGCGGGGGGGGCAATGAGCAGTTCTTC
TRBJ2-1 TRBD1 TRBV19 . CASSFGQGDEQFF TGTGCCAGTAGTTTCGGACAGGGGGATGAGCAGTTCTTC
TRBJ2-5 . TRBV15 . CATSRDRGAKTQYF TGTGCCACCAGCAGAGATCGGGGGGCGAAGACCCAGTACTTC
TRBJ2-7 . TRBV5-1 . CASSFQALKPYEQYF TGCGCCAGCAGCTTCCAGGCCCTCAAACCCTACGAGCAGTACTTC
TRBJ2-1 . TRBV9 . CASSARGGGRGYNEQFF TGTGCCAGCAGCGCGCGAGGGGGCGGGAGAGGATACAATGAGCAGTTCTTC
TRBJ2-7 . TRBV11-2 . CASSSFPRTYEQYF TGTGCCAGCAGCTCATTTCCCCGCACCTACGAGCAGTACTTC
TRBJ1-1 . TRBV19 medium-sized CASSIRPGTEAFF TGTGCCAGTAGTATAAGGCCGGGCACTGAAGCTTTCTTT
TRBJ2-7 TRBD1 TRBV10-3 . CAISPGTGSYEQYF TGTGCCATCAGCCCCGGGACAGGGTCCTACGAGCAGTACTTC
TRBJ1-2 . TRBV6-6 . CASIPTSGTSGGYTF TGTGCCAGCATCCCGACTTCGGGGACATCAGGCGGCTACACCTTC
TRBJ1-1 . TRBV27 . CASSLDWTHMNTEAFF TGTGCCAGCAGTTTAGACTGGACTCACATGAACACTGAAGCTTTCTTT
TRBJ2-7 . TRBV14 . CASSQMGDGYEQYF TGTGCCAGCAGCCAAATGGGGGACGGATACGAGCAGTACTTC
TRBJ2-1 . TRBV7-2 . CASSQAVEEQFF TGTGCCAGCAGCCAAGCGGTCGAAGAGCAGTTCTTC
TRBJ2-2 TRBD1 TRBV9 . CASSAVGQGTTGELFF TGTGCCAGCAGCGCAGTTGGACAGGGAACCACCGGGGAGCTGTTTTTT
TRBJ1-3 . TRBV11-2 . CASSLFRGVSGNTIYF TGTGCCAGCAGCTTATTTAGGGGGGTCTCTGGAAACACCATATATTTT
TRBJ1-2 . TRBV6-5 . CASSLGQRDYGYTF TGTGCCAGCAGTCTCGGACAACGAGACTATGGCTACACCTTC
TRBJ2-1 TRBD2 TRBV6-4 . CASSRAGPFNEQFF TGTGCCAGCAGTCGAGCGGGACCCTTCAATGAGCAGTTCTTC
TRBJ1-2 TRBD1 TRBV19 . CASSIWGQGGSGYGYTF TGTGCCAGTAGTATATGGGGACAGGGAGGGTCGGGTTATGGCTACACCTTC
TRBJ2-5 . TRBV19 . CASSIIGGRGETQYF TGTGCCAGTAGTATTATTGGGGGGCGCGGAGAGACCCAGTACTTC
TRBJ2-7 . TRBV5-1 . CASSFDSSYEQYF TGCGCCAGCAGCTTTGACAGTTCCTACGAGCAGTACTTC
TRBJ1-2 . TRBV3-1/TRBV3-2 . CASSQDTGSRGYTF TGTGCCAGCAGCCAAGATACAGGTTCGAGGGGCTACACCTTC
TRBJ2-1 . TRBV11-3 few CASSLGVGAYNEQFF TGTGCCAGCAGCTTAGGTGTAGGCGCCTACAATGAGCAGTTCTTC
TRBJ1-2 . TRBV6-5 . CASSYSRAGLYGYTF TGTGCCAGCAGTTACTCGAGAGCCGGACTCTATGGCTACACCTTC
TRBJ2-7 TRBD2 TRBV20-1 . CSASIGGRNEQYF TGCAGTGCTAGTATCGGGGGGAGGAACGAGCAGTACTTC
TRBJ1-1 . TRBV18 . CASSTRINTEAFF TGTGCCAGCTCAACCAGGATTAACACTGAAGCTTTCTTT
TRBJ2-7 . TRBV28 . CASSPGTSETYEQYF TGTGCCAGCAGTCCGGGGACATCGGAAACCTACGAGCAGTACTTC
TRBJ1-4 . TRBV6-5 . CASSTTGYYTEKLFF TGTGCCAGCAGTACAACAGGGTATTACACTGAAAAACTGTTTTTT
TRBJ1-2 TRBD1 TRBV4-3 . CASSQAPGWQGAIYGYTF TGCGCCAGCAGCCAAGCCCCAGGGTGGCAGGGGGCTATCTATGGCTACACCTTC
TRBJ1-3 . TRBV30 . CAWSGASSGNTIYF TGTGCCTGGAGTGGGGCCTCCTCTGGAAACACCATATATTTT
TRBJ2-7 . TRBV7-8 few CASSLEAATYEQYF TGTGCCAGCAGCTTAGAAGCGGCCACCTACGAGCAGTACTTC
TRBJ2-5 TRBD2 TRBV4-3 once CASSQDGLAGNQYF TGCGCCAGCAGCCAAGATGGACTAGCGGGGAATCAGTACTTC
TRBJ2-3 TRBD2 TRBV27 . CASRRTSGRTSVDTQYF TGTGCCAGCAGGCGGACTAGCGGGAGGACATCGGTGGATACGCAGTATTTT